This T cell receptor beta chain came from a study of T cell responses to AZD1222 COVID-19 vaccine. Findings and caveats of the study: Only 5 or 6 people who got AZD1222 tested seropositive at baseline.

Data came from immunoSEQ multiplex PCR; TCRdb stores just in-frame clones and leaves some out. The table has almost 70,000 clones, under 90% seen once; the top ten hold roughly 13%. The trim removed 4 bases at V and 2 bases at J, leaving 7 bases unmatched. The CDR3 consists of 17 residues. Germline CDR1 MNHNS, CDR2 SASEGT. Samples with a second dose at about 4 or about 12 weeks were pooled together. To note about this clone: The antigen is not known.

Material: peripheral blood, obtained 28 days after the second AZD1222 dose. The clonotype originates from an adult who received the AZD1222 COVID-19 vaccine. The chain has TRBV6-1 and TRBJ1-5, with 11 bases that match TRBD1. CDR3 nucleotides: TGTGCCAGCAGTGGGGACAGGGGGTATTTTGGCAATCAGCCCCAGCATTTT. It translates to CASSGDRGYFGNQPQHF.